The T cell receptor beta chain under discussion was sequenced for a study of regulatory T cells in long-lasting Graves disease. From germline, CDR1 is SEHNR and CDR2 FQNEAQ (reference sequence). CDR3 length: 14 amino acids. Trimming took 3 bases from V and 1 from J, leaving 9 bases between them. The table lists this clonotype with a few counts. iRepertoire HTBI primers and Arm-PCR of CDR3 regions built TCR beta libraries. MiXCR, run by TCRdb on the multiplex PCR reads, gives a single entry per CDR3 protein. The sample has approximately 400,000 distinct CDR3 sequences; about 12% are singletons. Time point indicated: newly diagnosed GD, antithyroid drugs for less than 3 months. The TCR library was made from RNA extracted from PBMCs. The data were also submitted as part of a second study, on T cells in Graves' hyperthyroidism and ophthalmopathy.

The chain couples TRBV7-9 to TRBJ2-5; no clear D. This TCR came from a woman in her late teens or twenties with Graves disease. This specimen consisted of peripheral blood mononuclear cells (PBMCs), obtained at new diagnosis, from a patient treated with antithyroid drugs. This chain's CDR3 is CASSFNPPQETQYF. The CDR3 DNA follows: TGTGCCAGCAGCTTTAATCCGCCCCAAGAGACCCAGTACTTC.